This T cell receptor (beta chain) was documented in a study of a mutant IDH1 vaccine in newly diagnosed glioma. The CDR3 loop spans 13 amino acids. Per germline, CDR1 SGHTA and CDR2 FQGNSA. V shed 5 bases and J shed 5 bases, with 10 bases lying between them. Clones were read by immunoSEQ multiplex PCR, and TCRdb kept only the in-frame ones, dropping some. The sample carries some 51,000 clones, around 80% recorded once. In regard to this clone: The antigen is unknown.

Time point of the sample: week 5, during vaccination. Vaccination used 300 ug of mutant IDH1 20-mer peptide per dose, with topical imiquimod. The rearrangement links TRBV7-2 to TRBJ1-5; D is undetermined. The sequences come from PBMCs, collected from a glioma patient whose treatment included an IDH1 peptide vaccine. This clonotype originated in a man aged 50-59 years with glioma. The CDR3 sequence: CASSPRLDQPQHF. The CDR3 DNA reads as TGTGCCAGCAGCCCCCGACTCGATCAGCCCCAGCATTTT. Variable domain in full (rest from reference TRBV7-2 and TRBJ1-5): GAGVSQSPSNKVTEKGKDVELRCDPISGHTALYWYRQSLGQGLEFLIYFQGNSAPDKSGLPSDRFSAERTGGSVSTLTIQRTQQEDSAVYLCASSPRLDQPQHFGDGTRLSIL.